A single sample gave rise to the 17 T cell receptor beta chains below, sequenced in a study of T cells after yellow fever vaccination. TCRdb re-derived calls from the 5' RACE reads in MiXCR, one entry per CDR3 protein. The sample consists of 150,000 to 200,000 distinct CDR3 sequences, approximately 6.2% of them appearing once. The sequencing here drew on CD4+ T cells sorted from PBMCs, taken on the day of the first yellow fever vaccination. The receptors come from a man aged 18 to 35 who received the YFV17D yellow fever vaccine.

This clonotype was seen only a few times. The rearrangement links TRBV9 to TRBJ2-1, with 10 bases that match TRBD1. Trimming took 4 bases from V and 5 from J; bases not matched to a gene: 3. There are 14 residues in the CDR3. CDR1 is SGDLS and CDR2 is YYNGEE in the germline V gene. Here the CDR3 DNA reads TGTGCCAGCAGCACCGGGACAGGGGACAATGAGCAGTTCTTC. It is translated as CASSTGTGDNEQFF.

The rearrangement joins TRBV20-1 to TRBJ2-1, with 11 bases identical to TRBD2. V lost 3 bases, J lost 4 bases, and 5 bases stayed unmatched. The CDR3 sequence is 15 residues long. CDR1 and CDR2 from the germline V gene are DFQATT and SNEGSKA (reference sequence). CDR3 nucleotides: TGCAGTGCTAGGTTAGCGGGGGGGCCGTACAATGAGCAGTTCTTC. This translates into CSARLAGGPYNEQFF.

This clonotype was recorded at least ten times. This chain links TRBV5-8 with TRBJ1-6; 7 nucleotides align to TRBD1. The length of the CDR3 is 14 residues. The J segment lost 8 bases and the V segment lost 2 bases, leaving 4 bases of the junction unmatched. Germline-derived CDR1 and CDR2 are SGHTS and YDEGEE. The CDR3 reads CASSFGQVYSPLHF. DNA for the CDR3: TGTGCCAGCAGCTTCGGACAGGTCTATTCACCCCTCCACTTT.

This chain connects TRBV2 to TRBJ2-5; D gene uncertain. Germline V CDR1 and CDR2: SNHLY, FYNNEI. Trimming removed 7 bases from V and 0 bases from J, with 6 bases in between. This CDR3 spans 12 amino acids. Here the CDR3 reads CASNQHQETQYF. The CDR3 nucleotides are TGTGCCAGCAACCAGCACCAAGAGACCCAGTACTTC.

The genes are TRBV2 and TRBJ2-4; tentatively, D is TRBD2 (5 bases). V lost 1 base to trimming and J lost 0 bases, with 19 bases between them. The germline V gene encodes CDR1 SNHLY and CDR2 FYNNEI. The CDR3 is 19 residues long. The CDR3 nucleotides are TGTGCCAGCAGTGAAGTTGAGCGGTCCCCCCCCGGAGCCAAAAACATTCAGTACTTC. Amino acids: CASSEVERSPPGAKNIQYF. Drawing the rest from reference TRBV2 and TRBJ2-4, the complete variable domain is EPEVTQTPSHQVTQMGQEVILRCVPISNHLYFYWYRQILGQKVEFLVSFYNNEISEKSEIFDDQFSVERPDGSNFTLKIRSTKLEDSAMYFCASSEVERSPPGAKNIQYFGAGTRLSVL.

There are many counts of this clonotype. Its ends do not fully match the called genes, so a read error is possible. CDR3 nucleotides: TGTGCCAGCAGCAAAACACCGGGGTACGATCAGTACTTC. Its protein product is CASSKTPGYDQYF. The J gene is TRBJ2-7, the V gene TRBV25-1; TRBD2 is a possible D gene (5 bases). Germline-derived CDR1 and CDR2 are MGHDK and SYGVNS. This CDR3 has 13 residues.

The rearrangement uses TRBV5-1 and TRBJ2-2; D possibly matches TRBD1 or TRBD2 (5 bases each). CDR1 is SGHRS and CDR2 is YFSETQ in the germline V gene. V lost 6 bases and J 1 base, leaving 13 bases between the germline ends. This CDR3 has 15 residues. This CDR3 is CASTVEGRNTGELFF. The CDR3 nucleotides read TGCGCCAGCACGGTAGAGGGGCGGAACACCGGGGAGCTGTTTTTT.

This clonotype was seen only a few times. The chain carries TRBV19 and TRBJ1-5, with TRBD1 identical over 7 bases. Trimming cost V 4 bases and J 4 bases; bases outside gene matches: 1. Per the germline V gene, CDR1 is LNHDA and CDR2 is SQIVND (reference sequence). This CDR3 has 13 amino acids. CDR3 in DNA: TGTGCCAGTAGTACACAGGGGAATCAGCCCCAGCATTTT. Its translation is CASSTQGNQPQHF.

In this sample, this clonotype turned up many times. The chain couples TRBV9 to TRBJ1-4; D is unresolved. Trimming removed 3 bases from V and 0 bases from J, with 6 bases in between. This CDR3 spans 14 amino acids. Germline V gene lookup returns CDR1 SGDLS and CDR2 YYNGEE. The CDR3: CASSGDATNEKLFF. In nucleotides, the CDR3 is TGTGCCAGCAGCGGAGATGCAACTAATGAAAAACTGTTTTTT.

This clonotype appeared many times. This sequence joins TRBV12-3 or TRBV12-4 and TRBJ1-1, with a weak D call TRBD1 (5 bases). The CDR3 is 15 amino acids. Trimming took off 7 bases at V and 1 base at J, with 16 bases between the two ends. The CDR3 nucleotides are TGTGCCAGCAAACCGGCCCAGGGCGGGAACACTGAAGCTTTCTTT. Residues: CASKPAQGGNTEAFF.

This chain joins TRBV20-1 and TRBJ2-3; unclear D gene. This CDR3 comprises 12 residues. The germline V gene has CDR1 DFQATT and CDR2 SNEGSKA (reference sequence). V gave up 5 bases and J gave up 4 bases, with 10 bases separating them. CDR3: CSARQGSDTQYF. The CDR3 DNA reads as TGCAGTGCTCGACAAGGATCAGATACGCAGTATTTT.

In this sample, this clonotype turned up many times. The rearrangement uses TRBV6-6 and TRBJ1-3; D not resolved. CDR3 size: 13 residues. CDR1 is MNHNY, CDR2 SVGAGI, per germline (reference sequence). With 0 bases removed from V and 3 bases from J, the gap between germline ends came to 3 bases. CDR3 protein: CASSYSGGNTIYF. CDR3 nucleotide sequence: TGTGCCAGCAGTTACTCAGGTGGAAACACCATATATTTT.

A few counts support this clonotype. J is TRBJ1-5 and V is TRBV7-2; no firm D call. CDR1 SGHTA and CDR2 FQGNSA come from the germline V gene. The CDR3 is 15 amino acids. V lost 1 base and J lost 6, with 13 bases in between. This chain's CDR3 is CASSLGSTVAQPQHF. CDR3 sequence (DNA): TGTGCCAGCAGCTTAGGTAGTACGGTGGCTCAGCCCCAGCATTTT. Using reference TRBV7-2 and TRBJ1-5 for the parts outside the CDR3, the full variable domain is GAGVSQSPSNKVTEKGKDVELRCDPISGHTALYWYRQSLGQGLEFLIYFQGNSAPDKSGLPSDRFSAERTGGSVSTLTIQRTQQEDSAVYLCASSLGSTVAQPQHFGDGTRLSIL.

The J gene is TRBJ2-3, the V gene TRBV5-6, with D hard to call. Deletions cut 1 base from V and 4 bases from J, with 4 bases between. Per the germline V gene, CDR1 is SGHDT and CDR2 is YYEEEE. There are 12 residues in the CDR3. The CDR3 coding sequence is TGTGCCAGCAGCTTGATACCAGATACGCAGTATTTT. Translating it yields CASSLIPDTQYF.

The V and J genes are TRBV7-2 and TRBJ1-2, with 7 bases fitting TRBD1. The junction had 10 bases not matched to a gene; V was cut back by 7 bases and J by 2 bases. Germline V gene data show CDR1 as SGHTA and CDR2 as FQGNSA. The CDR3 runs 15 residues. CDR3 region: CASTNTLQGNYGYTF. The CDR3, as DNA: TGTGCCAGCACCAACACCCTACAGGGGAACTATGGCTACACCTTC.

The chain joins TRBV2 to TRBJ2-7; no definite D call. Germline V gene sequence: CDR1 SNHLY, CDR2 FYNNEI. The CDR3 has 13 residues. Deletions cut 4 bases from V and 2 bases from J, with 9 bases between. CDR3 in amino acids: CASSAGLTYEQYF. The CDR3 DNA sequence: TGTGCCAGCAGTGCCGGGTTGACCTACGAGCAGTACTTC. Supplemented by reference TRBV2 and TRBJ2-7, the full variable domain reads EPEVTQTPSHQVTQMGQEVILRCVPISNHLYFYWYRQILGQKVEFLVSFYNNEISEKSEIFDDQFSVERPDGSNFTLKIRSTKLEDSAMYFCASSAGLTYEQYFGPGTRLTVT.

This clonotype was observed a few times. This chain uses TRBV7-9 with TRBJ2-1; 7 bases map to TRBD1. The CDR3 runs 13 residues. The V gene end was trimmed by 11 bases and the J gene end by 4 bases; junction bases not matched to a gene: 8. Germline V gene data show CDR1 as SEHNR and CDR2 as FQNEAQ (reference sequence). The CDR3 reads CASRQGRYNEQFF. In DNA, the CDR3 is TGTGCCTCCAGACAGGGAAGATACAATGAGCAGTTCTTC.